This entry describes one T cell receptor beta chain. What antigen it recognizes has not been identified. Base qualities are not provided; no much larger clone lies one nucleotide away. Whole blood was collected in K2EDTA tubes by collaborating institutions according to the institutions' own protocols. Collaborator samples were shipped for TCRbeta analysis as frozen whole blood, isolated PBMCs, or DNA extracted from either sample type. The data derive from a study of blood T cell repertoires in COVID-19 (dated by TCRdb to the early 2020s). With respect to the entire study: Samples covering the acute and convalescent phases of COVID-19 were provided by collaborators in the United States, Italy and Spain. The prospective study material was composed of cDNA or gDNA derived from T cells, B-cell-depleted T cells, or PBMCs. Deeply sampled blood TCRbeta repertoires from subjects exposed to, actively infected with, or recovered from COVID-19 were included in the dataset. A freely available public database, intended as a resource for researchers studying the immune response to SARS-CoV-2, is where the repertoires were released. The samples were drawn from two sources: the first 160 participants of the ongoing ImmuneRACE study, and 950 to 1,500 subjects contributed by 6 global collaborators. A de-identified subject ID, COVID-19 status, age in years and sex were almost always included in the sample metadata. Where available, HLA class I and class II types were taken from metadata supplied by the sample provider and were not determined by assay-based typing. Beyond this particular receptor, the publication reports: The amount of clinical and demographic metadata varied by source and participant and was provided uncurated.

V sheds 2 bases and J sheds 5 bases, leaving 12 bases between their ends. The CDR3 covers 14 residues, taking in both the cysteine and the phenylalanine. Kept here is only the CDR3 DNA, which spans 42 bases and is read in frame from base 1. As encoded in the germline V gene, CDR1 is SGDLS while CDR2 is YYNGEE. TCRbeta CDR3 regions were amplified from genomic DNA using the immunoSEQ Assay, a bias-controlled multiplex PCR. The paper's data handling went like this. Nucleated cell counts per sample were estimated from amplification of reference gene primers within the assay. Sequence reads were collapsed and filtered to measure the absolute abundance of every unique TCRbeta CDR3 rearrangement. For each sample, productive Simpson clonality was calculated as the square root of Simpson's diversity index over productive rearrangements. This immuneACCESS table, as held by TCRdb, lists in-frame sequences with V and J called but not all clones. Of the missing ones, under half trace to an unresolved V gene in checked studies; the others have no known cause. Clone size and V and J calls were adopted from that table, with D and trimming inferred from the DNA. The sample table lists about 270,000 clones, more than 70% of them with a count of one. The ten most abundant clones make up roughly 2.5% of the sample.

Sequenced sample: peripheral blood. The TCR was taken from a woman in her 50s with acute or convalescent COVID-19. Recombination connected TRBV9 to TRBJ2-3; TRBD2 could be the D gene, as 6 bases match. Here the CDR3 is given as CASSVDTGGDTQYF. The nucleotide sequence reads TGTGCCAGCAGCGTCGACACCGGGGGAGATACGCAGTATTTT.